The source of this TCR beta chain is a study of a mutant IDH1 vaccine in newly diagnosed glioma. Across the whole study: Either 4-6 weeks after radiotherapy alone or alongside temozolomide, vaccination was begun. Prior therapy was radiotherapy, temozolomide, or both; most received both.

A note on this clone: The antigen is undetermined.

Sequencing was performed with immunoSEQ multiplex PCR; in TCRdb, only in-frame clones are kept and a portion is missing. The sample lists 35,000 or so clones; about four fifths were seen once. This sample's time point: week 11, during vaccination. Each vaccine dose was 300 ug of mutant IDH1 20-mer peptide, with topical imiquimod. Each of the donors came in with new WHO grade 3 or 4 astrocytomas that were IDH1-mutant and ATRX-lost. V was cut by 8 bases and J by 0 bases, with 14 bases left in between. Looked up from germline, CDR1 is MNHNS and CDR2 is SASEGT. The CDR3 totals 15 residues. This chain uses TRBV6-1 with TRBJ1-3; TRBD1 is a possible D gene (5 bases). The sequence was obtained from a woman aged 25 to 39 with glioma. Some clones in this sample may be carry-over from other donors' samples. Material: peripheral blood mononuclear cells (PBMCs), obtained from a glioma patient whose treatment included an IDH1 peptide vaccine. CDR3 nucleotides: TGTGCCAGCGGAGACAGCAAGTCCTCTGGAAACACCATATATTTT. Translated, it gives CASGDSKSSGNTIYF.